The entry that follows covers one TCR beta chain sequence. The sample belongs to a study of CD8+CD57+ T cells in acquired aplastic anemia. Trimming took 4 bases from V and 9 from J, leaving 10 bases between them. Germline values: CDR1 SGHDN, CDR2 FVKESK. This CDR3 contains 11 residues. Profiling of TCR beta VDJ combinations and CDR3 sequences used genomic DNA as template. In TCRdb, the reads were re-called with MiXCR into one record per CDR3 protein. Of over 150,000 distinct CDR3 sequences in the sample, roughly 60% were seen once. Flow cytometry had shown expanded CD8+CD57+ cells in the patients chosen for sequencing. The cohort consisted entirely of patients having severe acquired aplastic anemia. Patients were therapy-naive when their blood was sampled.

The TCR sequence derives from a human donor with aplastic anemia. The sample was sorted CD4+, CD8+, or CD8+CD57+ T cells (not recorded which) from PBMCs. The rearrangement links TRBV14 to TRBJ2-7; D uncertain. The CDR3 sequence: CASSPGQRQYF. The DNA of the CDR3 is TGTGCCAGCAGCCCCGGCCAGAGGCAGTACTTC.